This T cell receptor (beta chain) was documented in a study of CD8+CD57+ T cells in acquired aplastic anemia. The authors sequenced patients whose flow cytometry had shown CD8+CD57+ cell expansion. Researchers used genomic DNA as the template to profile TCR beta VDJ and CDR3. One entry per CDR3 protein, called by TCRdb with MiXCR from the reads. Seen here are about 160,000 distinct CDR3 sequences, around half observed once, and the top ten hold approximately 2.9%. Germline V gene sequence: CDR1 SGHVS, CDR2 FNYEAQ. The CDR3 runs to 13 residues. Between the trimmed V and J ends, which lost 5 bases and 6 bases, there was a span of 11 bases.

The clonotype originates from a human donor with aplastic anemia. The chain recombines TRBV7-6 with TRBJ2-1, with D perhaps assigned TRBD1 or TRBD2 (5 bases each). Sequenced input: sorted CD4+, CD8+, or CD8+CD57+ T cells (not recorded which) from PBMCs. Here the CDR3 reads CASSPAGTNEQFF. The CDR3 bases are TGTGCCAGCAGCCCCGCCGGGACCAATGAGCAGTTCTTC.